This T cell receptor (beta chain) was identified in a study of shared clonotypes between healthy human individuals. Method: immunoSEQ multiplex PCR; TCRdb's copy keeps in-frame clones and lacks some. This table has under 600,000 clones, 90% to 96% appearing once. The sample taken for sequencing was naive CD4+ T cells sorted from blood. Subset here: CD45RA+ positively selected. This receptor was obtained from a woman under 40 in good health.

The CDR3 spells CASKSGALRQPQHF. The CDR3 coding sequence is TGTGCCAGCAAATCGGGGGCCTTAAGGCAGCCCCAGCATTTT. The gene calls are TRBV28 and TRBJ1-5; D is perhaps TRBD1 (6 bases). Germline CDR1 is MDHEN and CDR2 is SYDVKM. The CDR3 totals 14 residues. The ends were cut back, 7 bases at V and 7 bases at J, with 17 bases in the middle.